The 6 T cell receptor beta chains given below trace back to one sample, sequenced in a study of control samples from healthy donors and cancer patients. Sequenced by immunoSEQ multiplex PCR; TCRdb stores in-frame clones only, minus some. The sample carries some 89,000 clones, roughly 86% recorded once. The sequenced sample was blood. These receptors originate from a man aged 25-40 years in good health.

CDR3 in amino acids: CATSEPVPGTQYF. As DNA, the CDR3 is TGTGCCACCAGTGAACCTGTCCCTGGGACCCAGTACTTC. The gene calls are TRBV24-1 and TRBJ2-5; the D is unclear. Germline loops: CDR1 KGHDR, CDR2 SFDVKD. The CDR3 consists of 13 residues. V shed 4 bases and J shed 7 bases, with 12 bases lying between them.

This clone was counted between two and nine times. The CDR3 region is CAWLDGGAPNGYTF. The DNA for the CDR3 is TGTGCCTGGCTGGATGGGGGGGCGCCGAATGGCTACACCTTC. This rearrangement joins TRBV30 to TRBJ1-2; a weak D match, TRBD1 (6 bases). Deletions cut 5 bases from V and 6 bases from J, with 19 bases between. CDR3 length: 14 residues. CDR1 is GTSNPN and CDR2 is SVGIG in the germline V gene (reference sequence).

The rearrangement links TRBV7-9 to TRBJ2-1; TRBD1 aligns across 7 bases. Germline loops: CDR1 SEHNR, CDR2 FQNEAQ (reference sequence). V lost 5 bases, J lost 0 bases, and 7 bases stayed unmatched. The CDR3 spans 16 residues. In DNA form, the CDR3 reads TGTGCCAGCAGCCCTAGGGGGCCCAGCTCCTACAATGAGCAGTTCTTC. Its translation: CASSPRGPSSYNEQFF.

The chain joins TRBV9 to TRBJ2-2, with a tentative D call TRBD1 (7 bases). Germline CDR1 and CDR2: SGDLS and YYNGEE. CDR3 length: 17 residues. Trimming removed 4 bases at V and 4 bases at J, with 20 bases between. The chain's CDR3 is CASSFRPAGGGTGELFF. The CDR3, as DNA: TGTGCCAGCAGCTTTAGACCCGCAGGGGGAGGCACCGGGGAGCTGTTTTTT.

V usage is TRBV18 and J usage is TRBJ1-5; TRBD1 is a possible D gene (5 bases). CDR1 KGHSH and CDR2 LQKENI come from the germline V gene. V was pared by 4 bases and J by 5 bases, with 9 bases between. This CDR3 contains 13 residues. The CDR3 DNA follows: TGTGCCAGCTCACAGCGGGACGATCAGCCCCAGCATTTT. Translating gives CASSQRDDQPQHF. The variable domain in full, completed from reference TRBV18 and TRBJ1-5, reads NAGVMQNPRHLVRRRGQEARLRCSPMKGHSHVYWYRQLPEEGLKFMVYLQKENIIDESGMPKERFSAEFPKEGPSILRIQQVVRGDSAAYFCASSQRDDQPQHFGDGTRLSIL.

The chain employs TRBV2 and TRBJ2-7; D gene unclear. CDR1 and CDR2 (germline): SNHLY, FYNNEI. Trimming cost V 4 bases and J 2 bases, with 6 bases left between them. CDR3 length: 12 amino acids. The CDR3 spells CASSVGTYEQYV. The CDR3 nucleotides are TGTGCCAGCAGTGTGGGGACCTACGAGCAGTACGTC.